This T cell receptor beta chain appears in the sequencing data of a study of blood T cell repertoires in COVID-19. The overall study: Collection of acute and convalescent COVID-19 samples took place in the United States, Italy and Spain. Nucleic acid was either cDNA or gDNA, and it came from T cells, B-cell-depleted T cells, or PBMCs.

Clones were sequenced by immunoSEQ multiplex PCR, and TCRdb holds only the in-frame ones, with some missing. The repertoire includes 120,000 to 150,000 clones, 65% to 90% of them detected once, and 6.5% to 9% sits in the top ten. The CDR3 extends over 14 amino acids. V lost 3 bases and J lost 7, with 12 bases in between. Germline CDR1 is SEHNR and CDR2 is FQNEAQ (reference sequence). The clonotype originates from a woman aged 45-59 years in a cohort sampled during active or convalescent COVID-19. The sample was peripheral blood. The V gene is TRBV7-9, the J gene TRBJ2-2, with a weak D call TRBD2 (5 bases). DNA for the CDR3: TGTGCCAGCAGCTTGTCTCGAGGGTTCGGGGAGCTGTTTTTT. Translation: CASSLSRGFGELFF.